The 10 T cell receptor beta chains below all came from one sample that was sequenced in a study of regulatory T cells in long-lasting Graves disease. Building the TCR beta libraries relied on iRepertoire HTBI primers, and CDR3 regions underwent Arm-PCR. TCRdb processed the multiplex PCR reads anew with MiXCR; each CDR3 protein has one entry. The table lists 420,000 or so distinct CDR3 sequences, 20% to 25% of them singletons. Time point indicated: persistent/refractory GD, antithyroid drugs over 5 years with positive TRAb. Researchers made the TCR library from RNA that was extracted from PBMCs. This material consisted of peripheral blood mononuclear cells (PBMCs), taken when the disease was refractory, from a patient treated with antithyroid drugs. These receptors all come from a female donor with Graves disease.

The chain carries TRBV6-9 and TRBJ1-5, with D unclear. The CDR3 contains 16 residues. Germline V gene lookup returns CDR1 MNHGY and CDR2 SVAAGI. V lost 3 bases and J 0 bases, leaving 12 bases between the germline ends. The CDR3 bases are TGTGCCAGCAGTTACTCTTCGGGTTTTAGCAATCAGCCCCAGCATTTT. Protein product: CASSYSSGFSNQPQHF.

This clonotype was counted a few times. The J gene is TRBJ2-2, the V gene TRBV6-5; no firm D call. The CDR3 spans 15 residues. Trimming removed 2 bases at V and 0 bases at J, with 7 bases between. Germline CDR1 reads MNHEY; CDR2 reads SVGAGI. As DNA, the CDR3 is TGTGCCAGCAGTTACGGGCCACCGAACACCGGGGAGCTGTTTTTT. Protein sequence: CASSYGPPNTGELFF.

This chain joins TRBV9 and TRBJ1-3, with no clear D. CDR3 length: 15 amino acids. V gave up 3 bases and J gave up 7 bases, with 17 bases separating them. Germline V gene data show CDR1 as SGDLS and CDR2 as YYNGEE. The CDR3 coding sequence is TGTGCCAGCAGCGACGACCCCCCTCCCGAGAACACCATATATTTT. Amino acids: CASSDDPPPENTIYF.

This clonotype was seen repeatedly, ten times or more. The chain joins TRBV20-1 to TRBJ1-4; 7 bases map to TRBD1. The V gene end was trimmed by 6 bases and the J gene end by 3 bases; junction bases not matched to a gene: 7. Germline V gene data show CDR1 as DFQATT and CDR2 as SNEGSKA (reference sequence). This CDR3 is 14 amino acids long. CDR3 sequence (DNA): TGCAGTGCCGCCCAGGGGGTACCTAATGAAAAACTGTTTTTT. This codes for CSAAQGVPNEKLFF.

To note about this clonotype: The conserved phenylalanine or tryptophan is not found at the CDR3 terminus, so this likely reflects a read error. The rearrangement links TRBV20-1 to TRBJ2-7, with D perhaps TRBD2 (5 bases). The V end lost 6 bases, the J end lost 3 bases, and 18 bases lay between the germline ends. This CDR3 comprises 14 residues. The germline gives CDR1 DFQATT, CDR2 SNEGSKA (reference sequence). CDR3 amino acids: CSAIHLGDFYEQYL. The DNA of the CDR3 is TGCAGTGCCATCCATCTCGGGGATTTCTACGAGCAGTACCTC.

This clonotype was seen more than once but under ten times. The chain couples TRBV5-1 to TRBJ1-2; 11 bases match TRBD1. V shed 4 bases and J 5 bases; nucleotides not matched to a gene: 7. CDR1 is SGHRS, CDR2 YFSETQ, per germline. The CDR3 spans 15 residues. Here the CDR3 reads CASSPGQGARYGYTF. CDR3 DNA: TGCGCCAGCAGCCCCGGACAGGGGGCGAGGTATGGCTACACCTTC.

The chain couples TRBV4-3 to TRBJ1-1; weak D call: TRBD1 (5 bases). The germline gives CDR1 LGHNA, CDR2 YSLEER. This CDR3 is 13 amino acids long. V gave up 0 bases and J gave up 7 bases, with 9 bases separating them. CDR3 DNA sequence: TGCGCCAGCAGCCAAGATCGAGGGGATGAAGCTTTCTTT. Protein: CASSQDRGDEAFF.

The sample holds a few counts of this clonotype. V is TRBV6-1 and J is TRBJ2-7; D is undetermined. The CDR3 runs to 13 residues. Germline V gene lookup returns CDR1 MNHNS and CDR2 SASEGT. Deletions cut 5 bases from V and 5 bases from J, with 13 bases between. The CDR3 region has the DNA TGTGCCAGCAGTCCCGTTTTAGTCCACGAGCAGTACTTC. Translating it yields CASSPVLVHEQYF.

This clonotype was counted only a few times. This chain links TRBV5-6 with TRBJ2-7; a weak D match, TRBD2 (6 bases). Between the trimmed V and J ends, which lost 1 base and 2 bases, there was a span of 13 bases. The CDR3 runs to 15 residues. CDR1 is SGHDT and CDR2 is YYEEEE in the germline V gene. CDR3 nucleotides: TGTGCCAGCAGCTTGATCTGGGACTCAACCTACGAGCAGTACTTC. Translating gives CASSLIWDSTYEQYF.

This clonotype was observed a few times. This rearrangement joins TRBV7-9 to TRBJ2-7; 11 nucleotides align to TRBD2. The CDR3 is made up of 14 amino acids. Trimming at V came to 4 bases and at J to 3 bases, leaving 2 bases not matched to a gene. Germline CDR1 and CDR2: SEHNR and FQNEAQ (reference sequence). CDR3 nucleotide sequence: TGTGCCAGCAGCTCGACTAGCGGGAACTACGAGCAGTACTTC. Its protein is CASSSTSGNYEQYF.